Listed below are T cell receptor beta chains from one sample, sequenced in a study of molecular identifiers for immune sequencing clone quantification. TCRdb used MiXCR to reprocess the PCR reads, holding one entry per CDR3 protein. The sample shows 85,000 to 130,000 distinct CDR3 sequences, 36% of them seen only once. The sequencing sample was made of naive CD8+ T cells from blood, with Jurkat cell RNA spiked in. These TCRs come from a human donor in good health. Some libraries in this study had Jurkat cell RNA spiked in. Both conserved end residues are part of each CDR3. Fields, in order: D gene, clone size, V gene, J gene, CDR3 DNA, CDR3 protein. A D gene is named only where the DNA matches it firmly. For some rows the clone size is stated as once, few or many, or as a class when expanded; others skip it.

NA	few	TRBV20-1	TRBJ1-3	TGCAGTGCTAGAGATAACAGGGAAGCTGGAAACACCATATATTTT	CSARDNREAGNTIYF
TRBD1	NA	TRBV5-1	TRBJ2-1	TGCGCCAGCAGCACGCGACAGGGGGTGGAGACCCAGTTCTTC	CASSTRQGVETQFF
NA	many	TRBV12-5	TRBJ2-1	TGTGCTAGTGGTGTTTACGTCTTCGCCGCTGAGCAGTTCTTC	CASGVYVFAAEQFF
NA	NA	TRBV4-1	TRBJ1-4	TGCGCCAGCAGCCAAGATGAAAAACTGTTTTTT	CASSQDEKLFF
TRBD2	NA	TRBV7-6	TRBJ2-7	TGTGCCAGCAGCCGGGGAGGGGAGGAGCAGTACTTC	CASSRGGEEQYF
NA	many	TRBV11-2	TRBJ1-1	TGTGCCAGCAGCTTAGATCCAGGGAGCACTGAAGCTTTCTTT	CASSLDPGSTEAFF
NA	NA	TRBV6-5	TRBJ2-3	TGTGCCAGTCAGACTCGGCGCACAGATACGCAGTATTTT	CASQTRRTDTQYF
NA	NA	TRBV27	TRBJ2-3	TGTGCCAGCCAGGGGACGCACCTTACGCAGTATTTT	CASQGTHLTQYF
TRBD2	few	TRBV9	TRBJ2-1	TGTGCCAGCAGCGGCAGCGGGATCTACAATGAGCAGTTCTTC	CASSGSGIYNEQFF
NA	NA	TRBV13	TRBJ2-6	TGTGCCAGCAGCTTAGAGGCGGGACCCCTCTCTGGGGCCAACGTCCTGACTTTC	CASSLEAGPLSGANVLTF
TRBD2	few	TRBV15	TRBJ2-3	TGTGCCACCAGCAACACTTTGAATAGCGGGAGGGAGGCAGATACGCAGTATTTT	CATSNTLNSGREADTQYF
NA	few	TRBV21-1	TRBJ2-6	TGTGCCAGCAGCAAAGGGACGGCCTCTGGGGCCAACGTCCTGACTTTC	CASSKGTASGANVLTF
NA	few	TRBV7-9	TRBJ2-7	TGTGCCAGCAGCCTTAAGGGACCCCACGATCGCTACGAGCAGTACTTC	CASSLKGPHDRYEQYF
TRBD1	NA	TRBV9	TRBJ2-2	TGTGCCAGCAGCGGAGGACAGGGGGGTGTTGCGGAGCTGTTTTTT	CASSGGQGGVAELFF
NA	few	TRBV2	TRBJ2-3	TGTGCCAGCAGTGAAGCCCGACGTGCCCGTTTT	CASSEARRARF
NA	many	TRBV29-1	TRBJ2-6	TGCAGCGTTGAGAGGGAGCAGGTCAGCTCTGGGGCCAACGTCCTGACTTTC	CSVEREQVSSGANVLTF
NA	NA	TRBV27	TRBJ1-5	TGTGCCAGCAGTTTGGGTAACGGCAATCAGCCCCAGCATTTT	CASSLGNGNQPQHF